The entry below describes one TCR beta chain. What this receptor recognizes is not known. Base quality data are lacking; no much larger clone is found one base away. For repertoire sequencing, TCR beta CDR3 regions were amplified from RNA transcripts. The first round of RT-PCR was done with HTBI primers and the Qiagen OneStep RT-PCR kit, and was followed by a second round of multiplex PCR, then size selection and purification. The libraries underwent paired-end sequencing with 100 bp reads on an Illumina HiSeq2000. As for the original processing: SOAPnuke was used to process the reads, throwing out any read that had adapters, had uncalled bases, had a mean Phred below 15, or lacked an exact constant-primer or identifier match. High-quality paired reads were merged with COPE v1.2.5. Each unique nucleotide sequence was treated as a clonotype, and MiTCR v1.1 was used to align the clonotypes to the IMGT TRB V, D and J references. Analysis was restricted to V-J combinations with a frequency above 0.0001, which covered approximately 99% of repertoires. For each V-J combination, a TCR clonal expansion and chaos score was defined as F50 clonal expansion divided by the chaos observed in the TCRdist matrix. Welch's t-statistics and random forest were used to reduce features to 13 V-J combinations, which were fed into a naive Bayes classifier. Thyroid-blood repertoire similarity was quantified with the Morisita-Horn index. The raw public reads went through TCRdb reprocessing: fastp at Q25, MiXCR clone calling, in-frame beta chains kept. Rows with a matching CDR3 protein are joined into one entry that keeps the most common DNA and genes. None of the V and J calls come from the authors' own analysis; TCRdb made them. In this sample the table shows hundreds of thousands of distinct CDR3 sequences, about 38% of which occur a single time. The ten largest clones take up 2.5% to 3.5% of the sample.

The sample originates from a study of Graves' ophthalmopathy and Graves' hyperthyroidism (dated by TCRdb to between 2018 and 2020). Some background on the complete study: Peripheral blood was collected at initial diagnosis, before any treatment. The study used TCR beta repertoire signatures to distinguish Graves' ophthalmopathy from Graves' hyperthyroidism and to predict progression to ophthalmopathy. In total, 135 blood samples were TCR-sequenced: 43 ophthalmopathy, approximately 80 hyperthyroidism and roughly 17 hyperthyroidism-to-ophthalmopathy patients. To explore V-J signatures that separate ophthalmopathy from hyperthyroidism, a discovery set of more than 95 patients was enrolled, consisting of 43 with ophthalmopathy and fewer than 60 with stable hyperthyroidism. The independent validation cohort included under 20 hyperthyroidism patients plus 17 patients who later progressed from hyperthyroidism to ophthalmopathy. In roughly 6 hyperthyroidism patients, T-cell repertoires of thyroid tissue and blood were compared. After sampling, hyperthyroidism patients received methimazole starting at 30 mg daily, and ophthalmopathy patients received high-dose intravenous methylprednisolone.

Ophthalmopathy patients were characterized by moderately to severely active disease, a Clinical Activity Score of at least 3, a NOSPECS grade of at least 4, and a disease duration under 3 months. Patients were excluded if they had other autoimmune diseases, uncontrolled infections, pregnancy or lactation. Clinical symptoms, serum thyroxine, TRAb, thyroid ultrasound and orbital computed tomography formed the basis of the diagnosis. PBMCs were isolated from approximately 10 ml of fresh peripheral blood by Ficoll-Paque density gradient centrifugation. Trizol reagent was used to extract the total RNA, and its quality was then checked on an Agilent 2100 Bioanalyzer. Findings and caveats that apply to the study as a whole: In cross-validation, the 13-signature model distinguished ophthalmopathy from stable hyperthyroidism with less than 90% sensitivity and roughly 81% specificity, while in the test set the corresponding values were approximately 79% and 70%. No statistical method was used to set the sample size in advance, and the investigators knew which group each participant was assigned to. In validation, the model predicted ophthalmopathy progression with about 71% sensitivity and roughly 72% specificity; around twelve predicted patients were CT-confirmed with GO in a median of around 6 months. Most expanded thyroid clonotypes with frequency above 0.001 were also detected in blood, suggesting blood repertoires may reflect the thyroid immune response.

Material for sequencing was peripheral blood. This TCR came from an adult man with Graves' ophthalmopathy.

The DNA sequence reads TGTGCCAGTAGTATGGGCGGCGAGCCCCAGCATTTT. The translation is CASSMGGEPQHF. The rearrangement joined TRBV19 to TRBJ1-5; the D gene remains uncertain. The CDR3 has 12 amino acids, counting the end cysteine and phenylalanine. CDR3 DNA is the only sequence kept; it has 36 bases, read in frame from the first base. V drops 3 bases and J drops 8 bases, leaving 8 bases in between. The germline V gene (reference sequence) specifies LNHDA as CDR1 and SQIVND as CDR2.